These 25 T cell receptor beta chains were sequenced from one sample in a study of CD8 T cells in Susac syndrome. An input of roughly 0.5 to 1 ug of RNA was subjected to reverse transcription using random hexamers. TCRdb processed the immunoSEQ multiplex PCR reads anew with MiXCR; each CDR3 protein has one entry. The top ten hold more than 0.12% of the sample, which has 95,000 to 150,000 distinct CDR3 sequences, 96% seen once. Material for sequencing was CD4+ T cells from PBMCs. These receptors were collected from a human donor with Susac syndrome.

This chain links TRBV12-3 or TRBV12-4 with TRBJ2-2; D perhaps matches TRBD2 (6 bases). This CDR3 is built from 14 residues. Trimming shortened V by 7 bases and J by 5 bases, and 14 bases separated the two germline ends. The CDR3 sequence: CASNWRRETGELFF. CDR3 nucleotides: TGTGCCAGCAATTGGAGGAGGGAAACCGGGGAGCTGTTTTTT.

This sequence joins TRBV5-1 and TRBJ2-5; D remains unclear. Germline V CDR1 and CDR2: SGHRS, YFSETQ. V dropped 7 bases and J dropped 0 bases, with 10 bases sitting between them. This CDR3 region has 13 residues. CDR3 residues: CASCKTYQETQYF. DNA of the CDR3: TGCGCCAGCTGTAAGACTTACCAAGAGACCCAGTACTTC. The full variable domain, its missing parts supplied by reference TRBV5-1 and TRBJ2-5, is KAGVTQTPRYLIKTRGQQVTLSCSPISGHRSVSWYQQTPGQGLQFLFEYFSETQRNKGNFPGRFSGRQFSNSRSEMNVSTLELGDSALYLCASCKTYQETQYFGPGTRLLVL.

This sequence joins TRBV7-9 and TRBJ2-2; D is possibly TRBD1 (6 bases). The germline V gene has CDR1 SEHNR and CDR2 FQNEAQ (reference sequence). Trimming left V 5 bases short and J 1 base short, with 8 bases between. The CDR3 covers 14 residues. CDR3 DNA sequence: TGTGCCAGCAGCGCACAGGGGAACACCGGGGAGCTGTTTTTT. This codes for CASSAQGNTGELFF.

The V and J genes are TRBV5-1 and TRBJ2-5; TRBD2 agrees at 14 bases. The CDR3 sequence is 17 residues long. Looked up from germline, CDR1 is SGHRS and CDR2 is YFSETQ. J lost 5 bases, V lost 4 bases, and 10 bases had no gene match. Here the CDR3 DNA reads TGCGCCAGCAGCCCGGGACTAGCGGGAGCCCTGGGGGAGACCCAGTACTTC. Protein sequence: CASSPGLAGALGETQYF.

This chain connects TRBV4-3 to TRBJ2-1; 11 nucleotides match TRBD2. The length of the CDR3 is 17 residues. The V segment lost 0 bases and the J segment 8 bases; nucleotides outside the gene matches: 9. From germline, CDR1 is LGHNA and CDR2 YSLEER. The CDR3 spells CASSQDRVSGRAHEQFF. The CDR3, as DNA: TGCGCCAGCAGCCAAGATCGAGTTAGCGGGAGGGCTCATGAGCAGTTCTTC.

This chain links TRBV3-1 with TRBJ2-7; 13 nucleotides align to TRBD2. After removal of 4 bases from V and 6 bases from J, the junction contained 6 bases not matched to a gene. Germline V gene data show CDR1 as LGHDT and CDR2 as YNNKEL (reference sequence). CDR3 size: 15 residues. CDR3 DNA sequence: TGTGCCAGCAGCCGGGGACTAGCGGGAACGTCCGAGCAGTACTTC. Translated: CASSRGLAGTSEQYF.

The CDR3 loop is CASSSPNTEAFF. In DNA form, the CDR3 reads TGCGCCAGCAGCTCCCCCAACACTGAAGCTTTCTTT. This chain uses TRBV5-1 with TRBJ1-1, with D unclear. The V and J ends lost 3 bases and 2 bases respectively, with 5 bases between them. The CDR3 runs to 12 residues. CDR1 SGHRS and CDR2 YFSETQ come from the germline V gene.

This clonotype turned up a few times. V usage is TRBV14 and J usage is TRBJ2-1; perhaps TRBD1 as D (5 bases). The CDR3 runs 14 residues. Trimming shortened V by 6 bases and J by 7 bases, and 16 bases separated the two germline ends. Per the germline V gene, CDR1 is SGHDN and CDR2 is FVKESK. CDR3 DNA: TGTGCCAGCAGTGGCAGGACATACACTAATGAGCAGTTCTTC. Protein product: CASSGRTYTNEQFF. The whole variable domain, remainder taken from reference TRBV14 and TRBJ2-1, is EAGVTQFPSHSVIEKGQTVTLRCDPISGHDNLYWYRRVMGKEIKFLLHFVKESKQDESGMPNNRFLAERTGGTYSTLKVQPAELEDSGVYFCASSGRTYTNEQFFGPGTRLTVL.

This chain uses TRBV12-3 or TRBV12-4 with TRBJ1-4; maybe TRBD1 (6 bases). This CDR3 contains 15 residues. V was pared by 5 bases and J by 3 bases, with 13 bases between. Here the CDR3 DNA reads TGTGCCAGCAGTCGGACAGCTGGGGCTAATGAAAAACTGTTTTTT. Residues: CASSRTAGANEKLFF.

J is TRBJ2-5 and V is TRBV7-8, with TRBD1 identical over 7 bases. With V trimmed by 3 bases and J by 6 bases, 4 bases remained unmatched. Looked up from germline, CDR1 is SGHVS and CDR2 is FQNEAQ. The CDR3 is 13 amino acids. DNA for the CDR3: TGTGCCAGCAGCTTGTACAGGGGAAAGACCCAGTACTTC. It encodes CASSLYRGKTQYF.

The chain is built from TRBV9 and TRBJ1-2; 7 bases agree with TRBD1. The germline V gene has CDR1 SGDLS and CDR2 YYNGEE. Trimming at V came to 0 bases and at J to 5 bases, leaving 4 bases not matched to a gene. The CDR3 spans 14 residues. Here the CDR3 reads CASSVGDREYGYTF. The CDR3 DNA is TGTGCCAGCAGCGTAGGCGACAGGGAATATGGCTACACCTTC.

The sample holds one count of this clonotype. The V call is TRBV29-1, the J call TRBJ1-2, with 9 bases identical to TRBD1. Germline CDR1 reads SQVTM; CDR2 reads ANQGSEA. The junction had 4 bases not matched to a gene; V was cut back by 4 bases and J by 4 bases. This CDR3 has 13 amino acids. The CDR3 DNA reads TGCAGCGTTGTGACAGGGGGAGGCTATGGCTACACCTTC. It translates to CSVVTGGGYGYTF.

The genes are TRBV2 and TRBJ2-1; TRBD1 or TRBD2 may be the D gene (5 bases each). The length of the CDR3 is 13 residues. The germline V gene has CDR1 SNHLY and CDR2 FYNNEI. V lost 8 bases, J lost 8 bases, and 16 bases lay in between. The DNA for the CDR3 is TGTGCCAGCCGCCGGGACGGTGGGGATGAGCAGTTCTTC. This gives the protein CASRRDGGDEQFF. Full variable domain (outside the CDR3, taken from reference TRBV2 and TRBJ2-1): EPEVTQTPSHQVTQMGQEVILRCVPISNHLYFYWYRQILGQKVEFLVSFYNNEISEKSEIFDDQFSVERPDGSNFTLKIRSTKLEDSAMYFCASRRDGGDEQFFGPGTRLTVL.

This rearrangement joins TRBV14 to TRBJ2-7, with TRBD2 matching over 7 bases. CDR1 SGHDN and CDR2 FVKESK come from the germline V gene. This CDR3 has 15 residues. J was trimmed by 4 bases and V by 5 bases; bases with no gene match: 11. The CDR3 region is CASSSRGVGKYEQYF. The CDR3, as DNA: TGTGCCAGCAGCTCCCGGGGGGTCGGGAAGTACGAGCAGTACTTC.

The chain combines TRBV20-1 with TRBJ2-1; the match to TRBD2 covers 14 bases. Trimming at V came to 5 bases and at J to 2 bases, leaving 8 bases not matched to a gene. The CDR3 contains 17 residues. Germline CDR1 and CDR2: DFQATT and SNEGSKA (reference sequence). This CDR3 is CSALTSGRAGAYNEQFF. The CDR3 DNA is TGCAGTGCTTTGACTAGCGGGAGGGCAGGGGCCTACAATGAGCAGTTCTTC.

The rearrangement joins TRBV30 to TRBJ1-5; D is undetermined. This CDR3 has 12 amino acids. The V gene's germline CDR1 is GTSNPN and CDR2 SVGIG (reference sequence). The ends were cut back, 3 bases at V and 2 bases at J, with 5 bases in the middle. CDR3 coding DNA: TGTGCCTGGAGGATCGGCAATCAGCCCCAGCATTTT. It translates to CAWRIGNQPQHF.

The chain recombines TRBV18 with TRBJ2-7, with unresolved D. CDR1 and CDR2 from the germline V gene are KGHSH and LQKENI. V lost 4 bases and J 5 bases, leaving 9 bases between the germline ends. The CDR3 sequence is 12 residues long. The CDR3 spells CASSRSRDEQYF. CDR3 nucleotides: TGTGCCAGCTCACGAAGTCGCGACGAGCAGTACTTC.

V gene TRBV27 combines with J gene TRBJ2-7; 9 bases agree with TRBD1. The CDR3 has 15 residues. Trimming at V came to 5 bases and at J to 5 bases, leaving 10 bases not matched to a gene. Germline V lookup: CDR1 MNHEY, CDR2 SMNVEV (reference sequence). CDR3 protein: CASSGTRDRVHEQYF. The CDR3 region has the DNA TGTGCCAGCAGTGGGACCCGGGACAGGGTCCACGAGCAGTACTTC.

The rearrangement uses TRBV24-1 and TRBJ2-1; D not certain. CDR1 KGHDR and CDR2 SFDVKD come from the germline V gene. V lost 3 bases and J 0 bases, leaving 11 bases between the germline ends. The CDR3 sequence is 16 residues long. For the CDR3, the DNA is TGTGCCACCAGTGATCAGACCTTGAGCTCCTACAATGAGCAGTTCTTC. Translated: CATSDQTLSSYNEQFF.

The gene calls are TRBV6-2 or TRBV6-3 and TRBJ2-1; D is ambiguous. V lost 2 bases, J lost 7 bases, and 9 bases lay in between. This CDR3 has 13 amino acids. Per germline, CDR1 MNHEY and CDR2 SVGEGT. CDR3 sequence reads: CASSYEPWNEQFF. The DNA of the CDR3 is TGTGCCAGCAGTTACGAGCCGTGGAATGAGCAGTTCTTC.

The CDR3 spells CASSANYEQYF. Written as DNA, the CDR3 is TGTGCCAGCAGTGCGAACTACGAGCAGTACTTC. J is TRBJ2-7 and V is TRBV12-3 or TRBV12-4; no definite D call. CDR3 length equals 11 residues. The V end lost 5 bases, the J end lost 3 bases, and 5 bases lay between the germline ends.

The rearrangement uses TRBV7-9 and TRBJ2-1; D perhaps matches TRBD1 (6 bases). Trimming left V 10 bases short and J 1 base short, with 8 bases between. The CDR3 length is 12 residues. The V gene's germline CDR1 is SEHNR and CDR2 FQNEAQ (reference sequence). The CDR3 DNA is TGTGCCACAGGACAGTCCTACAATGAGCAGTTCTTC. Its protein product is CATGQSYNEQFF.

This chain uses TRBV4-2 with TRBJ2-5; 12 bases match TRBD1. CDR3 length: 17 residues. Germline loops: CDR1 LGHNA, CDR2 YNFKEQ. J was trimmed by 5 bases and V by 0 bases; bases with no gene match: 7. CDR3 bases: TGTGCCAGCAGCCAAGATCCAGGGGACAGGGGGCAGGAGACCCAGTACTTC. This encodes CASSQDPGDRGQETQYF.

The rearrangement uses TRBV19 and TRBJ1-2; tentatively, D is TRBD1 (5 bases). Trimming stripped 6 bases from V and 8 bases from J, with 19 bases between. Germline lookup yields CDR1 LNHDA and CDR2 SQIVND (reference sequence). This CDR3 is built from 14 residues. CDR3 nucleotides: TGTGCCAGTAGCCCCCCGGGACGGGTTAGCGGCTACACCTTC. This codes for CASSPPGRVSGYTF.

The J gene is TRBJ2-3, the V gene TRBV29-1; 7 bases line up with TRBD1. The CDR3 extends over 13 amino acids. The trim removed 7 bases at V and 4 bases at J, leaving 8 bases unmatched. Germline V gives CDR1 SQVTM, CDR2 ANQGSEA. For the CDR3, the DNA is TGCAGCGCCATACAGGGGTTGGCAGATACGCAGTATTTT. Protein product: CSAIQGLADTQYF.